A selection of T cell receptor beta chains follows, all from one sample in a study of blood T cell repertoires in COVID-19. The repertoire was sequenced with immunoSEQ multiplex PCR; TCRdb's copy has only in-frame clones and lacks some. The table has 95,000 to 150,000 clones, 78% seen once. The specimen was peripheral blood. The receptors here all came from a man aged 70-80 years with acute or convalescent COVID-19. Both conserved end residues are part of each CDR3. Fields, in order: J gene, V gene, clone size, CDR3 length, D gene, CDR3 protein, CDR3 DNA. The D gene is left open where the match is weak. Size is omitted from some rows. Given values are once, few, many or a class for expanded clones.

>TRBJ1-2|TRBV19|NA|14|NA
CASTPTHGARGYTF
TGTGCCAGTACCCCTACCCATGGGGCGAGGGGCTACACCTTC
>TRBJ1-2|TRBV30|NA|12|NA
CAWSGGLYGYTF
TGTGCCTGGAGTGGGGGCCTCTATGGCTACACCTTC
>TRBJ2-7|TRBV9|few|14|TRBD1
CASSVQGVPYEQYF
TGTGCCAGCAGCGTACAGGGGGTCCCCTACGAGCAGTACTTC
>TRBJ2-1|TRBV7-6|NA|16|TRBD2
CASSPGVAGAYNEQFF
TGTGCCAGCAGCCCCGGGGTAGCGGGGGCGTACAATGAGCAGTTCTTC
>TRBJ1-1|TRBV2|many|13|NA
CASSERGITEAFF
TGTGCCAGCAGTGAACGAGGGATTACTGAAGCTTTCTTT
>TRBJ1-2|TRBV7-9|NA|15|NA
CASSPKQGPGGGYTF
TGTGCCAGCAGCCCTAAACAGGGACCGGGGGGTGGCTACACCTTC
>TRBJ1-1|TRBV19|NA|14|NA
CASSISGVNTEAFF
TGTGCCAGTAGTATTTCAGGGGTGAACACTGAAGCTTTCTTT
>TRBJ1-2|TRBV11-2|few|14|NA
CASSPLSGDYGYTF
TGTGCCAGCAGCCCTTTATCAGGGGACTATGGCTACACCTTC
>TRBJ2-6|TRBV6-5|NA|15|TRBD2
CASSPSGGGANVLTF
TGTGCCAGCAGTCCCTCGGGGGGTGGGGCCAACGTCCTGACTTTC
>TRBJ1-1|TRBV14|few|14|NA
CASRKYGGVTEAFF
TGTGCCAGCAGAAAATACGGTGGAGTTACTGAAGCTTTCTTT
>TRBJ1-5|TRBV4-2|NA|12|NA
CASSRTAGPQHF
TGTGCCAGCAGCCGTACGGCGGGGCCCCAGCATTTT
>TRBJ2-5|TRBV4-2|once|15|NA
CASSPLVGAQETQYF
TGTGCCAGCAGCCCCTTGGTAGGGGCCCAAGAGACCCAGTACTTC
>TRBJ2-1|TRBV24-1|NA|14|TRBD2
CATTTPGLDSEQFF
TGTGCCACCACCACCCCGGGACTAGACTCTGAGCAGTTCTTC
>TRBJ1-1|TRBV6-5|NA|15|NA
CASSQRMGARTEAFF
TGTGCCAGCAGTCAGCGTATGGGGGCCAGAACTGAAGCTTTCTTT
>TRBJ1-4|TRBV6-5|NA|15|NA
CASSYSIVSVEKLFF
TGTGCCAGCAGTTACTCGATTGTTTCGGTTGAAAAACTGTTTTTT
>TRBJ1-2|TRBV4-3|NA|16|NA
CASSQNIIRANYGYTF
TGCGCCAGCAGCCAAAATATAATCAGGGCTAACTATGGCTACACCTTC
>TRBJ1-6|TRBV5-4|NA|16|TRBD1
CASSRPGQGGNSPLHF
TGTGCCAGCAGCCGCCCTGGTCAGGGGGGCAATTCACCCCTCCACTTT
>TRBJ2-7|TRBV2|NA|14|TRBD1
CASSEGTGAYEQYF
TGTGCCAGCAGTGAAGGGACAGGGGCCTACGAGCAGTACTTC
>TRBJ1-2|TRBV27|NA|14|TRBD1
CASSSPGTGAGYTF
TGTGCCAGCAGTTCCCCAGGGACAGGGGCTGGCTACACCTTC
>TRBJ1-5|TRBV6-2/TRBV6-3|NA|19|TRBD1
CASSYSQRQGAPGDQPQHF
TGTGCCAGCAGTTACAGCCAGAGACAGGGGGCTCCTGGGGATCAGCCCCAGCATTTT
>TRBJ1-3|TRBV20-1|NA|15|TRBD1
CSASLLTGAGNTIYF
TGCAGTGCTAGTTTACTCACAGGGGCTGGAAACACCATATATTTT
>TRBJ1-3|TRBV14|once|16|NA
CASSQAWNGFGNTIYF
TGTGCCAGCAGCCAAGCGTGGAACGGGTTCGGAAACACCATATATTTT
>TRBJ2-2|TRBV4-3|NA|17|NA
CASSHVDFTERPGELFF
TGCGCCAGCAGCCACGTGGACTTTACGGAGAGGCCCGGGGAGCTGTTTTTT
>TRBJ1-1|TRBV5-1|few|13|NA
CASSPDSNTEAFF
TGCGCCAGCAGCCCTGACTCGAACACTGAAGCTTTCTTT
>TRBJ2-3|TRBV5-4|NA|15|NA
CASSLKRASTDTQYF
TGTGCCAGCAGCTTGAAGCGAGCTAGCACAGATACGCAGTATTTT
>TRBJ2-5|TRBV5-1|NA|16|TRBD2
CASSRLLAGVQETQYF
TGCGCCAGCAGCCGCCTACTAGCGGGGGTACAAGAGACCCAGTACTTC
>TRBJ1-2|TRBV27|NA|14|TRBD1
CASSSGQGAGGYTF
TGTGCCAGCAGTTCAGGACAGGGGGCTGGCGGCTACACCTTC
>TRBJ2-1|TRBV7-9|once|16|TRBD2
CASSVPGGPAYNEQFF
TGTGCCAGCAGCGTCCCGGGGGGGCCTGCCTACAATGAGCAGTTCTTC
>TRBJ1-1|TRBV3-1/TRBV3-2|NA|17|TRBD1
CASSLRRGTGSNTEAFF
TGTGCCAGCAGCCTAAGGAGGGGGACAGGGTCGAACACTGAAGCTTTCTTT
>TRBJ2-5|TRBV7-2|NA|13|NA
CASSPNTGQTQYF
TGTGCCAGCAGCCCGAATACCGGTCAGACCCAGTACTTC
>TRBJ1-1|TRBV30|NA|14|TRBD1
CAWRGQGGWTEAFF
TGTGCCTGGAGAGGACAGGGCGGTTGGACTGAAGCTTTCTTT
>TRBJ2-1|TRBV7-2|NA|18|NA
CASSLRGMGGGGYNEQFF
TGTGCCAGCAGCCTTCGCGGGATGGGGGGGGGCGGATACAATGAGCAGTTCTTC
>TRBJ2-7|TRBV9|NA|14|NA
CASSAPGGVYEQYF
TGTGCCAGCAGCGCTCCCGGAGGGGTCTACGAGCAGTACTTC
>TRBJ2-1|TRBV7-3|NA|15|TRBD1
CASSATGDPYNEQFF
TGTGCCAGCAGCGCAACAGGGGACCCCTACAATGAGCAGTTCTTC
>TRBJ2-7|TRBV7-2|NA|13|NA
CASQTGPSYEQYF
TGTGCCAGCCAGACAGGACCTTCCTACGAGCAGTACTTC
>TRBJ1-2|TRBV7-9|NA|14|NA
CASSLRVGPYGYTF
TGTGCCAGCAGCTTGCGGGTCGGACCCTATGGCTACACCTTC
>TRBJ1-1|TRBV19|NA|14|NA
CASSIIGQNTEAFF
TGTGCCAGTAGTATAATCGGACAGAACACTGAAGCTTTCTTT
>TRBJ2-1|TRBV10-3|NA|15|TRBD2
CAISESPAGYNEQFF
TGTGCCATCAGTGAGTCCCCAGCGGGGTACAATGAGCAGTTCTTC
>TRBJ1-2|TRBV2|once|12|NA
CASGGLVYGYTF
TGTGCCAGCGGGGGGTTGGTTTATGGCTACACCTTC
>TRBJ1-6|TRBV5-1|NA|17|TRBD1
CASSSSPGQGVNSPLHF
TGCGCCAGCAGCTCATCACCGGGACAGGGGGTAAATTCACCCCTCCACTTT
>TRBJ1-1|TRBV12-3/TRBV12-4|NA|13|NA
CASSSSGAAEAFF
TGTGCCAGCAGTTCGTCAGGGGCGGCTGAAGCTTTCTTT
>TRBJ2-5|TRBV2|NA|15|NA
CASSEWEQAEETQYF
TGTGCCAGCAGTGAATGGGAGCAAGCGGAAGAGACCCAGTACTTC
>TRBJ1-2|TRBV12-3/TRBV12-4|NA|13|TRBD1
CASSLEGAYGYTF
TGTGCCAGCAGTTTAGAGGGGGCCTATGGCTACACCTTC
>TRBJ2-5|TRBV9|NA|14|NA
CASSVGLAKETQYF
TGTGCCAGCAGCGTCGGGCTAGCCAAAGAGACCCAGTACTTC
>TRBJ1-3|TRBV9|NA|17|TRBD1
CAGSRGDRLYSGNTIYF
TGTGCCGGCAGTCGCGGGGACAGACTTTACTCTGGAAACACCATATATTTT
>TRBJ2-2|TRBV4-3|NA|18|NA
CASSQTPPPQGWTGELFF
TGCGCCAGCAGCCAAACCCCACCCCCCCAGGGTTGGACCGGGGAGCTGTTTTTT
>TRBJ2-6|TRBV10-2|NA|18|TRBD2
CASSVRAGGPSGANVLTF
TGCGCCAGCAGTGTCCGAGCGGGGGGGCCTAGTGGGGCCAACGTCCTGACTTTC
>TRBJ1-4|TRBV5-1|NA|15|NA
CASSLGVAGNEKLFF
TGCGCCAGCAGCTTAGGGGTGGCGGGGAATGAAAAACTGTTTTTT
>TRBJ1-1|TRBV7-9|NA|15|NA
CASSFLGGGGTEAFF
TGTGCCAGCAGCTTTCTCGGGGGAGGGGGCACTGAAGCTTTCTTT
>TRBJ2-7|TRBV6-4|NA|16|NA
CASSDEGGPFSYEQYF
TGTGCCAGCAGTGACGAAGGGGGACCCTTCTCCTACGAGCAGTACTTC
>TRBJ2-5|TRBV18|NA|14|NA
CASSPGLDQETQYF
TGTGCCAGCTCACCCGGTCTAGATCAAGAGACCCAGTACTTC
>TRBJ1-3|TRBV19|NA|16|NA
CASGSRVAVLGNTIYF
TGTGCCAGTGGAAGCAGGGTTGCCGTGCTTGGAAACACCATATATTTT
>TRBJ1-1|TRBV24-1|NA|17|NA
CATSIRGTPPWDTEAFF
TGTGCCACCAGTATACGGGGGACTCCGCCATGGGACACTGAAGCTTTCTTT
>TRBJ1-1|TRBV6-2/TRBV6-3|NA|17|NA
CASSYPQEGVVNTEAFF
TGTGCCAGCAGTTACCCCCAGGAAGGGGTCGTGAACACTGAAGCTTTCTTT
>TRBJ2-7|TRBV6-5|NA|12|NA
CASSDRRGEQYF
TGTGCCAGTTCTGACCGCCGGGGGGAGCAGTACTTC
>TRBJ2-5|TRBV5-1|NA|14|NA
CASNDQGREETQYF
TGCGCCAGCAACGACCAGGGTAGGGAAGAGACCCAGTACTTC
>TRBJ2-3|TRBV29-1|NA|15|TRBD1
CSVETPGQVADTQYF
TGCAGCGTTGAGACCCCGGGACAGGTGGCAGATACGCAGTATTTT
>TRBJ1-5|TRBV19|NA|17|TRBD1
CASSMPLTGVRNQPQHF
TGTGCCAGTAGTATGCCCCTAACAGGGGTCAGGAATCAGCCCCAGCATTTT
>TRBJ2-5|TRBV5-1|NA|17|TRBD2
CASSFLGTSGGGETQYF
TGCGCCAGCAGCTTCCTCGGGACTAGCGGGGGCGGGGAGACCCAGTACTTC
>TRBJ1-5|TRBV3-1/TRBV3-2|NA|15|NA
CASSQGTSFSQPQHF
TGTGCCAGCAGCCAAGGGACTTCCTTTAGTCAGCCCCAGCATTTT